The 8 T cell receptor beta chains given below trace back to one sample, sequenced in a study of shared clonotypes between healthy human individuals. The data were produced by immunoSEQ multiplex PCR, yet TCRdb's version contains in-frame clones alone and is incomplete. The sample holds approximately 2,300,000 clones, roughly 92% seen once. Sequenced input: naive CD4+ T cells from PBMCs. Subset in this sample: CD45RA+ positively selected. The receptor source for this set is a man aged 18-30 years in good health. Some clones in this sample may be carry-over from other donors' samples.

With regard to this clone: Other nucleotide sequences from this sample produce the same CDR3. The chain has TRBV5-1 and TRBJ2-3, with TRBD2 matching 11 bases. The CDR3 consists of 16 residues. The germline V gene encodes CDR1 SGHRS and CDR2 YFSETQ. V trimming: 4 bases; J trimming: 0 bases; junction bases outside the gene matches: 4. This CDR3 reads CASSTGLAGSTDTQYF. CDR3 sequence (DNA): TGCGCCAGCAGCACAGGACTAGCGGGCAGCACAGATACGCAGTATTTT. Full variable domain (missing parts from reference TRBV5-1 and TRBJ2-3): KAGVTQTPRYLIKTRGQQVTLSCSPISGHRSVSWYQQTPGQGLQFLFEYFSETQRNKGNFPGRFSGRQFSNSRSEMNVSTLELGDSALYLCASSTGLAGSTDTQYFGPGTRLTVL.

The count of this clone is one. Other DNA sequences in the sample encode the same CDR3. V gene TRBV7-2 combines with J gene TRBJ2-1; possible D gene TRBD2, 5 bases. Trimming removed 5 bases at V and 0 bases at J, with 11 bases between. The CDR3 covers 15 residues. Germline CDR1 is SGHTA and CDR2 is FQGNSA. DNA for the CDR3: TGTGCCAGCAGCCTCGCGGGTAGCTCCTACAATGAGCAGTTCTTC. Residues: CASSLAGSSYNEQFF.

The DNA of the CDR3 is TGTGCCAGCAGGAAGGGACTAGCGGAGAACAATGAGCAGTTCTTC. Its protein product is CASRKGLAENNEQFF. The chain has TRBV28 and TRBJ2-1; 11 bases align to TRBD2. V lost 6 bases to trimming and J lost 5 bases; unmatched junction nucleotides: 6. The CDR3 consists of 15 residues. Looked up from germline, CDR1 is MDHEN and CDR2 is SYDVKM. The full variable domain, in which reference TRBV28 and TRBJ2-1 provide the parts outside the CDR3, is DVKVTQSSRYLVKRTGEKVFLECVQDMDHENMFWYRQDPGLGLRLIYFSYDVKMKEKGDIPEGYSVSREKKERFSLILESASTNQTSMYLCASRKGLAENNEQFFGPGTRLTVL.

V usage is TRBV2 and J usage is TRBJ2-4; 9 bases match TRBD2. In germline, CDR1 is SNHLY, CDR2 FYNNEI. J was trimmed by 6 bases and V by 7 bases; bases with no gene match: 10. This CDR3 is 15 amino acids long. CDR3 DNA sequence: TGTGCCAGCACGACGCAGAGAGCGGGAGGAAACATTCAGTACTTC. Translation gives CASTTQRAGGNIQYF. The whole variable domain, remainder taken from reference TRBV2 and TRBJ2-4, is EPEVTQTPSHQVTQMGQEVILRCVPISNHLYFYWYRQILGQKVEFLVSFYNNEISEKSEIFDDQFSVERPDGSNFTLKIRSTKLEDSAMYFCASTTQRAGGNIQYFGAGTRLSVL.

The CDR3 sequence: CSATYEGPQHF. CDR3 bases: TGCAGTGCTACCTACGAGGGGCCCCAGCATTTT. V and J are TRBV20-1 and TRBJ1-5; D is ambiguous. The V end was cut by 4 bases, the J end by 9 bases, with 10 bases between. Germline assignment: CDR1 DFQATT and CDR2 SNEGSKA (reference sequence). The CDR3 runs to 11 residues.

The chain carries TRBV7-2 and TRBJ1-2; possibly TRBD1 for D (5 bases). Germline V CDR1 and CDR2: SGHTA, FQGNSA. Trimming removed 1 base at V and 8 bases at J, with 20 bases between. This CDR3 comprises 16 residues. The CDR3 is CASSLVVLGGVWGYTF. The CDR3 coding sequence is TGTGCCAGCAGCTTAGTGGTTCTCGGAGGGGTTTGGGGCTACACCTTC.

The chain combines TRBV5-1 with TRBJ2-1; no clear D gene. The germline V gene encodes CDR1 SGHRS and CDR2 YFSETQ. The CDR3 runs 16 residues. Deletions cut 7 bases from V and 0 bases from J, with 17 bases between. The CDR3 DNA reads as TGCGCCAGCTCCCCAAACACAGCCGCCTCCTACAATGAGCAGTTCTTC. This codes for CASSPNTAASYNEQFF.

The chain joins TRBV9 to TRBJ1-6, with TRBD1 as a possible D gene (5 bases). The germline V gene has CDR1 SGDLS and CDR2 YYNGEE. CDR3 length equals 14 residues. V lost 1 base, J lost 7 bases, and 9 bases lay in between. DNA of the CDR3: TGTGCCAGCAGCGTAAGTGGGGGAAATTCACCCCTCCACTTT. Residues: CASSVSGGNSPLHF.